This passage covers 17 T cell receptor beta chains from one sample sequenced in a study of blood T cell repertoires in COVID-19. Generated by immunoSEQ multiplex PCR, the TCRdb table keeps only in-frame clones and is missing some. The sample has approximately 150,000 clones; approximately 87% are singletons. The sample consisted of peripheral blood. The receptors shown here come from a woman aged 45 to 65 with active or convalescent COVID-19.

The chain links TRBV5-1 to TRBJ1-1; 9 bases match TRBD1. V shed 4 bases, J shed 11 bases, and the junction held 6 bases outside the gene matches. CDR3 length: 12 residues. Germline CDR1 is SGHRS and CDR2 is YFSETQ. CDR3 in amino acids: CASSDRTGAAFF. In DNA, the CDR3 is TGCGCCAGCAGCGATAGGACAGGGGCGGCTTTCTTT.

The chain joins TRBV30 to TRBJ2-7; TRBD2 might be the D (5 bases). The CDR3 totals 13 residues. CDR1 GTSNPN and CDR2 SVGIG come from the germline V gene (reference sequence). Trimming cost V 3 bases and J 2 bases, with 11 bases left between them. The CDR3 coding sequence is TGTGCCTGGAGGGCGGACGGGACCTACGAGCAGTACTTC. It yields the protein CAWRADGTYEQYF.

The chain combines TRBV7-3 with TRBJ2-1; no clear D. CDR1 and CDR2 (germline): SGHTA, FQGTGA. V dropped 2 bases and J dropped 2 bases, with 7 bases sitting between them. The CDR3 covers 14 residues. In DNA, the CDR3 is TGTGCCAGCAGCTTACTCCCGGCCTACAATGAGCAGTTCTTC. As protein: CASSLLPAYNEQFF.

The CDR3 here is CASSTTGGVGVEQYF. In DNA, the CDR3 is TGTGCCAGCAGCACTACAGGGGGCGTGGGGGTCGAGCAGTACTTC. The rearrangement links TRBV6-5 to TRBJ2-7; TRBD1 matches at 9 bases. This CDR3 has 15 amino acids. Trimming removed 6 bases from V and 6 bases from J; junction bases left unmatched: 12. Germline CDR1 MNHEY, CDR2 SVGAGI.

The chain uses TRBV5-1 and TRBJ2-6; tentatively, D is TRBD1 (7 bases). The germline CDR1 and CDR2 sequences are SGHRS and YFSETQ. This CDR3 is built from 18 residues. The ends were cut back, 7 bases at V and 0 bases at J, with 20 bases in the middle. CDR3 coding DNA: TGCGCCAGCTTGGGCGGGACAGAGACTTCCTCTGGGGCCAACGTCCTGACTTTC. It yields the protein CASLGGTETSSGANVLTF.

CDR3 sequence: CASSLGHTNTEAFF. CDR3 coding DNA: TGTGCCAGCTCACTGGGACATACGAACACTGAAGCTTTCTTT. The chain is built from TRBV18 and TRBJ1-1, with TRBD1 as a possible D gene (6 bases). V was cut by 4 bases and J by 1 base, with 10 bases left in between. CDR3 length: 14 amino acids. Germline CDR1 is KGHSH and CDR2 is LQKENI.

The chain is built from TRBV2 and TRBJ1-2, with a possible D match to TRBD1 (5 bases). The length of the CDR3 is 14 residues. CDR1 and CDR2 from the germline V gene are SNHLY and FYNNEI. Trimming pared 4 bases from V and 4 bases from J, leaving 13 bases between. The CDR3 loop is CASSADSPGYGYTF. In DNA, the CDR3 is TGTGCCAGCAGTGCCGACAGCCCCGGCTATGGCTACACCTTC.

This sequence joins TRBV6-5 and TRBJ1-2; maybe TRBD1 (6 bases). The CDR3 sequence is 15 residues long. V lost 0 bases and J 2 bases, leaving 10 bases between the germline ends. Germline assignment: CDR1 MNHEY and CDR2 SVGAGI. The CDR3 spells CASSYSLDRNYGYTF. In DNA, the CDR3 is TGTGCCAGCAGTTACTCCCTAGACAGGAACTATGGCTACACCTTC.

The chain combines TRBV7-2 with TRBJ1-2; possibly TRBD1 for D (5 bases). The length of the CDR3 is 12 residues. Trimming cost V 5 bases and J 5 bases, with 9 bases left between them. Germline V gene sequence: CDR1 SGHTA, CDR2 FQGNSA. The CDR3 loop reads CASSDPGYGYTF. The CDR3 DNA reads as TGTGCCAGCAGCGACCCAGGGTATGGCTACACCTTC.

There are a few counts of this clone. This sequence joins TRBV7-8 and TRBJ1-5; possible D gene TRBD1, 6 bases. Looked up from germline, CDR1 is SGHVS and CDR2 is FQNEAQ. The CDR3 totals 16 residues. V was cut by 3 bases and J by 2 bases, with 14 bases left in between. CDR3 in amino acids: CASSLWQGIGNQPQHF. The CDR3 DNA reads TGTGCCAGCAGCTTGTGGCAGGGGATTGGCAATCAGCCCCAGCATTTT.

This sequence joins TRBV2 and TRBJ2-7; D is undetermined. Trimming cost V 3 bases and J 4 bases, with 13 bases left between them. Germline V gene sequence: CDR1 SNHLY, CDR2 FYNNEI. This CDR3 is 14 amino acids long. Here the CDR3 DNA reads TGTGCCAGCAGTGAGGGTGGGCAGCCGTACGAGCAGTACTTC. It specifies CASSEGGQPYEQYF.

V gene TRBV5-1 combines with J gene TRBJ2-1, with TRBD2 identical over 9 bases. The CDR3 loop spans 17 amino acids. Germline V lookup: CDR1 SGHRS, CDR2 YFSETQ. With 3 bases clipped from V and 0 bases from J, the junction kept 7 bases outside the gene matches. CDR3 protein: CASSYGTSSRSYNEQFF. In nucleotides, the CDR3 is TGCGCCAGCAGCTATGGGACTAGCTCCCGCTCCTACAATGAGCAGTTCTTC.

J is TRBJ1-3 and V is TRBV7-9, with D tentatively TRBD1 (5 bases). Trimming shortened V by 5 bases and J by 7 bases, and 15 bases separated the two germline ends. Per germline, CDR1 SEHNR and CDR2 FQNEAQ (reference sequence). The length of the CDR3 is 14 residues. In DNA, the CDR3 is TGTGCCAGCAGCCCAATGCGGGGGGACAACACCATATATTTT. Translated, it gives CASSPMRGDNTIYF.

The rearrangement links TRBV19 to TRBJ1-2; D is unclear. V was clipped by 5 bases and J by 8 bases, with 21 bases between them. Looked up from germline, CDR1 is LNHDA and CDR2 is SQIVND (reference sequence). There are 15 residues in the CDR3. CDR3 protein: CASSVTGNPIRGYTF. The CDR3 coding sequence is TGTGCCAGTAGTGTCACCGGGAACCCCATAAGGGGCTACACCTTC.

The chain combines TRBV27 with TRBJ1-5, with 7 bases matching TRBD1. Losses at the gene ends were 6 bases for V and 0 bases for J; bases not matched to a gene: 17. CDR3 size: 19 residues. Germline CDR1 MNHEY, CDR2 SMNVEV (reference sequence). For the CDR3, the DNA is TGTGCCAGCAGCCAACTCAGACGCAGGGGGACAGATAGCAATCAGCCCCAGCATTTT. Translated: CASSQLRRRGTDSNQPQHF.

This clone has a handful of counts. J is TRBJ2-3 and V is TRBV18; TRBD1 is a possible D gene (6 bases). Germline loops: CDR1 KGHSH, CDR2 LQKENI. The CDR3 extends over 15 amino acids. With 2 bases removed from V and 5 bases from J, the gap between germline ends came to 14 bases. The CDR3 protein is CASSPNFRGQDTQYF. Here the CDR3 DNA reads TGTGCCAGCTCACCAAACTTCAGGGGTCAAGATACGCAGTATTTT. Drawing the rest from reference TRBV18 and TRBJ2-3, the complete variable domain is NAGVMQNPRHLVRRRGQEARLRCSPMKGHSHVYWYRQLPEEGLKFMVYLQKENIIDESGMPKERFSAEFPKEGPSILRIQQVVRGDSAAYFCASSPNFRGQDTQYFGPGTRLTVL.

This clone was counted many times. Other DNA sequences of this sample code for an identical CDR3. V and J are TRBV4-1 and TRBJ2-3; 9 positions agree with TRBD2. The CDR3 contains 17 residues. The ends lost 1 base at V and 6 bases at J; junction bases unmatched: 11. The germline gives CDR1 MGHRA, CDR2 YSYEKL. CDR3 residues: CASSQGGAGGGTDTQYF. CDR3 bases: TGCGCCAGCAGCCAAGGCGGGGCGGGAGGGGGGACGGATACGCAGTATTTT.